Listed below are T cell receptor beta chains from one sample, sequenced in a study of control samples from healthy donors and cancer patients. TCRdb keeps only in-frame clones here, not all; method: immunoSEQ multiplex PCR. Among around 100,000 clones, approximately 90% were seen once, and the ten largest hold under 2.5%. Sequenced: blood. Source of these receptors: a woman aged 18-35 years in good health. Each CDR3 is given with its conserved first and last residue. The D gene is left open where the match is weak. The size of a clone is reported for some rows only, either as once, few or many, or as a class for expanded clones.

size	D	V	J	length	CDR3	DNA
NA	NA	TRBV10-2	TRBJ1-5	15	CASSESGGPNQPQHF	TGCGCCAGCAGTGAGTCGGGGGGTCCCAATCAGCCCCAGCATTTT
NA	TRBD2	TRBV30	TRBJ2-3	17	CAWSRGTSGIGADTQYF	TGTGCCTGGAGCCGCGGGACTAGCGGGATTGGAGCAGATACGCAGTATTTT
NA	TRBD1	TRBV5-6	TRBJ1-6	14	CASRPGTGSSPLHF	TGTGCCAGCAGGCCAGGGACAGGGAGTTCACCCCTCCACTTT
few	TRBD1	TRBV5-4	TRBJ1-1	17	CASSLEQGATLNTEAFF	TGTGCCAGCAGCTTAGAGCAGGGGGCCACATTGAACACTGAAGCTTTCTTT
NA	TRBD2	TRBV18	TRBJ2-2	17	CASSPKELAGPTGELFF	TGTGCCAGCTCACCAAAGGAACTAGCGGGACCCACCGGGGAGCTGTTTTTT
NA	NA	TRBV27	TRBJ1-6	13	CASSLSGDSPLHF	TGTGCCAGCAGTTTATCTGGAGATTCACCCCTCCACTTT
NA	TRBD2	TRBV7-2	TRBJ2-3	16	CASSPRLASGTDTQYF	TGTGCCAGCAGCCCTAGACTAGCGAGTGGGACAGATACGCAGTATTTT
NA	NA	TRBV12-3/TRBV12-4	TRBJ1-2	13	CASSFSGNYGYTF	TGTGCCAGCAGTTTTTCAGGGAACTATGGCTACACCTTC
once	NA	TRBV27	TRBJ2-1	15	CASSTPLAVYNEQFF	TGTGCCAGCAGTACTCCCTTAGCGGTCTACAATGAGCAGTTCTTC
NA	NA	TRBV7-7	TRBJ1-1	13	CASSLGPDTEAFF	TGTGCTAGCAGCTTAGGGCCAGACACTGAAGCTTTCTTT
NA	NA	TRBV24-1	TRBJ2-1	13	CATSDPRSNEQFF	TGTGCCACCAGTGACCCTAGAAGCAATGAGCAGTTCTTC
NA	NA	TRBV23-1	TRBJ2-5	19	CASSQYLPLLGRCQETQYF	TGCGCCAGCAGTCAATATCTCCCCTTATTGGGGAGGTGCCAAGAGACCCAGTACTTC
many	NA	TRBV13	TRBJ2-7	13	CATSRLKAREQYF	TGTGCCACCTCTAGGTTGAAGGCTCGCGAGCAGTACTTC
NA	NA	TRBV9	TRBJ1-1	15	CASSSRWDMNTEAFF	TGTGCCAGCAGCTCCAGATGGGATATGAACACTGAAGCTTTCTTT
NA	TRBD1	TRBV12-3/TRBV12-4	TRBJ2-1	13	CAPGGGAGNEQFF	TGTGCCCCAGGGGGCGGCGCGGGCAATGAGCAGTTCTTC
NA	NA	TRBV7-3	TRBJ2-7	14	CASSQGSPTYEQYF	TGTGCCAGCAGCCAAGGTAGTCCGACGTACGAGCAGTACTTC
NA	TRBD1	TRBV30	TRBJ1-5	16	CAWGRQGSFSNQPQHF	TGTGCCTGGGGTAGACAGGGGTCCTTCAGCAATCAGCCCCAGCATTTT
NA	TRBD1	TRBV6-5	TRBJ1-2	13	CASSSTGSDGYTF	TGTGCCAGCAGTTCGACAGGGAGTGATGGCTACACCTTC
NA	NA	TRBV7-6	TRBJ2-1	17	CASSLRQQGSVYNEQFF	TGTGCCAGCAGCTTACGCCAACAGGGCTCCGTCTACAATGAGCAGTTCTTC
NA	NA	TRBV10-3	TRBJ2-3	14	CAISESDLTDTQYF	TGTGCCATCAGTGAGTCCGACCTCACAGATACGCAGTATTTT
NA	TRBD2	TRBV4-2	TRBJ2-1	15	CASSQVAGVGNEQFF	TGTGCCAGCAGCCAAGTAGCGGGAGTGGGTAATGAGCAGTTCTTC
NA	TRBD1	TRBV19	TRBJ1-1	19	CASSPRTGGQGLRSTEAFF	TGTGCCAGTAGTCCACGGACAGGGGGCCAAGGACTCCGGAGCACTGAAGCTTTCTTT